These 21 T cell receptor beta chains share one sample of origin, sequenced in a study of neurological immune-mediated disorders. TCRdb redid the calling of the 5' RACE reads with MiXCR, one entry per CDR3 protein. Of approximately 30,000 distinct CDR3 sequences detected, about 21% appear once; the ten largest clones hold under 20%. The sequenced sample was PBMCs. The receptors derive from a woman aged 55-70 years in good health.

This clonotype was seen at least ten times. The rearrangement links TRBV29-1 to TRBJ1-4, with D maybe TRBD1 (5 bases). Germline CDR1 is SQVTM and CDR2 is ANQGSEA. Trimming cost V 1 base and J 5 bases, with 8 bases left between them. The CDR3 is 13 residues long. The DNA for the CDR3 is TGCAGCGTTGAAGGTGGGGGAAATGAAAAACTGTTTTTT. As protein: CSVEGGGNEKLFF.

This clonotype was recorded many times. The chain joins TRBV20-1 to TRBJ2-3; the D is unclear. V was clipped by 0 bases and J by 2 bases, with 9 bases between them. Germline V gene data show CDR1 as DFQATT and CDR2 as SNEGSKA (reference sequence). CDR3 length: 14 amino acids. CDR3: CSARERITTDTQYF. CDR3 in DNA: TGCAGTGCTAGAGAAAGAATTACCACAGATACGCAGTATTTT.

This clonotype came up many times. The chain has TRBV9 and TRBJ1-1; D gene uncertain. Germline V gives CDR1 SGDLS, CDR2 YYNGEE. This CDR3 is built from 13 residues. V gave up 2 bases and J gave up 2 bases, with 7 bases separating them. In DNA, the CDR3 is TGTGCCAGCAGCGTTACAACCAACACTGAAGCTTTCTTT. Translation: CASSVTTNTEAFF. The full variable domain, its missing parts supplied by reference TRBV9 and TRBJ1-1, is DSGVTQTPKHLITATGQRVTLRCSPRSGDLSVYWYQQSLDQGLQFLIQYYNGEERAKGNILERFSAQQFPDLHSELNLSSLELGDSALYFCASSVTTNTEAFFGQGTRLTVV.

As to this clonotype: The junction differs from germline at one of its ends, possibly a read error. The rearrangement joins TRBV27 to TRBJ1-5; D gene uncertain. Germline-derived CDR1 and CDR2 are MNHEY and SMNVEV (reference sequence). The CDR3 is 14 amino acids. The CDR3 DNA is TGTGCCAGCAGCTCCTGGGGTCTTGATCAGCCCCAACATTTT. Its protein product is CASSSWGLDQPQHF.

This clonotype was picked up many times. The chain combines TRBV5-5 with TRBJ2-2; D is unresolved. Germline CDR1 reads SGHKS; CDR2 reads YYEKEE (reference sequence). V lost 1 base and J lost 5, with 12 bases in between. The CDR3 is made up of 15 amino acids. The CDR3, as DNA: TGTGCCAGCAGCTTGTACAAGCCGTCGACCGGGGAGCTGTTTTTT. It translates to CASSLYKPSTGELFF.

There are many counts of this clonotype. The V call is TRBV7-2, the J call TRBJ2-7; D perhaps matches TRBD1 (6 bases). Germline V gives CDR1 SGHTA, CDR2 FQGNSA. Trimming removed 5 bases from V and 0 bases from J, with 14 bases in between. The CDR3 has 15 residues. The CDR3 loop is CASSQTGTPSYEQYF. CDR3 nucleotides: TGTGCCAGCAGCCAGACCGGGACACCCTCCTACGAGCAGTACTTC.

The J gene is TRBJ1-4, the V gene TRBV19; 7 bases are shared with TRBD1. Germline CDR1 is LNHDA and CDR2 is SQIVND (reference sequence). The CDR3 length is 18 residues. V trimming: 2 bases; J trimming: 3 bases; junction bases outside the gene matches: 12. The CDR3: CASSISGMWTGPNEKLFF. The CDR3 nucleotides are TGTGCCAGTAGTATATCCGGTATGTGGACAGGACCTAATGAAAAACTGTTTTTT.

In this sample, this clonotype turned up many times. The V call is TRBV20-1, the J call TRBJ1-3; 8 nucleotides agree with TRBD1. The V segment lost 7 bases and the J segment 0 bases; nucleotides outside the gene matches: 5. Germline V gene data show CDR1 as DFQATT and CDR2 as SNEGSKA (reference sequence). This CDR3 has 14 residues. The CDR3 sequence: CSVPDRASGNTIYF. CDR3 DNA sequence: TGCAGTGTCCCGGACAGGGCCTCTGGAAACACCATATATTTT.

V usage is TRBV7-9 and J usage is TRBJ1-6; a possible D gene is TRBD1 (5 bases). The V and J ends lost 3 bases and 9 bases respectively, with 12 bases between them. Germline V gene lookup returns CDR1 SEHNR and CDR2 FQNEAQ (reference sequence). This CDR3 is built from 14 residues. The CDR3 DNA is TGTGCCAGCAGCTTTGACAGCAAAATTTCACCCCTCCACTTT. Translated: CASSFDSKISPLHF.

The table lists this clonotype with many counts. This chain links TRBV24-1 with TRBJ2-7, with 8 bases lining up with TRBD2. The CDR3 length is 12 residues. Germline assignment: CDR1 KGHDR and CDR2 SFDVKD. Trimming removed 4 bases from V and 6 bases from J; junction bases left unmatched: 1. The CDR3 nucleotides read TGTGCCACCAGTGACCGGGGGGGCGAGCAGTACTTC. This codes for CATSDRGGEQYF.

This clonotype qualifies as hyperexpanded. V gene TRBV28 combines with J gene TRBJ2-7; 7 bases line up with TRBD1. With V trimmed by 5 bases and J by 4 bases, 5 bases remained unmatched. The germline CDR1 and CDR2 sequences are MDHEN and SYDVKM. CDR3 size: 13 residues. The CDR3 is CASSLGQPYEQYF. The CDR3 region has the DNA TGTGCCAGCAGTCTGGGACAGCCTTACGAGCAGTACTTC.

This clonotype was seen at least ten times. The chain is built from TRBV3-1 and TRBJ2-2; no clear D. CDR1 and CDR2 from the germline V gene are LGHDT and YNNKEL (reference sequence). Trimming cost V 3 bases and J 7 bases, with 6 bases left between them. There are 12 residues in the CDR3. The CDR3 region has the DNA TGTGCCAGCAGCCAGGGGTTCGGGGAGCTGTTTTTT. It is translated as CASSQGFGELFF.

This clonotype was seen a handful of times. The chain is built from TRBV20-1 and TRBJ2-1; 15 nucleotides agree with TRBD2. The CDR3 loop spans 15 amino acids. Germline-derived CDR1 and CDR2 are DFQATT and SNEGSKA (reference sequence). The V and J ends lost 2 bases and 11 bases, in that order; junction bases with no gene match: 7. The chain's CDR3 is CSARPGTSGGFQQFF. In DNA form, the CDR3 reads TGCAGTGCTAGACCAGGGACTAGCGGGGGGTTCCAGCAGTTCTTC.

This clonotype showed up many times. In DNA, the CDR3 is TGTGCCAGCAGTTTCCGGGTGGAAGATTCACCCCTCCACTTT. Its protein is CASSFRVEDSPLHF. The chain uses TRBV27 and TRBJ1-6; D unresolved. Trimming shortened V by 3 bases and J by 8 bases, and 11 bases separated the two germline ends. This CDR3 has 14 residues. CDR1 is MNHEY, CDR2 SMNVEV, per germline (reference sequence).

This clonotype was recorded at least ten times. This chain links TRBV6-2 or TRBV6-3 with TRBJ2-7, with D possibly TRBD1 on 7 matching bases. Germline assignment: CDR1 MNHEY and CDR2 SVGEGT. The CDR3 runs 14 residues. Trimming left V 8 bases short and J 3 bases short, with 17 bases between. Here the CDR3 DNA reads TGTGCCAGCCTGCGACAGGGAGGTTTCTACGAGCAGTACTTC. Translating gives CASLRQGGFYEQYF.

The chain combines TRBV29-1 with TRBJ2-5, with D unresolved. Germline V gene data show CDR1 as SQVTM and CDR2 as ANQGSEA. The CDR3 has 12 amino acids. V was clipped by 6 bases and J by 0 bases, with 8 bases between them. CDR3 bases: TGCAGCGTAGACCCGTACCAAGAGACCCAGTACTTC. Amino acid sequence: CSVDPYQETQYF.

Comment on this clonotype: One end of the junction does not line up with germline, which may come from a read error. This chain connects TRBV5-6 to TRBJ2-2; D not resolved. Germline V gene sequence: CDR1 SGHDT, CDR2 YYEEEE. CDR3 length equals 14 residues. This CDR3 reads CARSLVVETGELFF. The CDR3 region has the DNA TGTGCCAGAAGCTTGGTAGTGGAGACCGGGGAGCTGTTTTTT.

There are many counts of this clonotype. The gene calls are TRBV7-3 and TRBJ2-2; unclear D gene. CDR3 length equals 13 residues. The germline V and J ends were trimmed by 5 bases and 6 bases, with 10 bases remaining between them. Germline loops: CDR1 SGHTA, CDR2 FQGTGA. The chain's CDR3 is CASSPSPAGELFF. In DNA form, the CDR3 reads TGTGCCAGCAGCCCCTCGCCGGCCGGGGAGCTGTTTTTT.

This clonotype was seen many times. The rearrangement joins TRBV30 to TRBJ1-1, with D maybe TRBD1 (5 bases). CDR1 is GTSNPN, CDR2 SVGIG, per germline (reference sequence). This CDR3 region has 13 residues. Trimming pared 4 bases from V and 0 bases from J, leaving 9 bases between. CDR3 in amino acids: CAWTRDLNTEAFF. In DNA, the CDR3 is TGTGCCTGGACACGGGACCTGAACACTGAAGCTTTCTTT.

The CDR3 loop reads CASDDRVDQPQHF. The DNA for the CDR3 is TGTGCCAGTGACGACAGGGTCGATCAGCCCCAGCATTTT. The V and J genes are TRBV19 and TRBJ1-5, with 7 positions matching TRBD1. The CDR3 is made up of 13 amino acids. V lost 8 bases to trimming and J lost 5 bases; unmatched junction nucleotides: 6. Germline CDR1 is LNHDA and CDR2 is SQIVND (reference sequence).

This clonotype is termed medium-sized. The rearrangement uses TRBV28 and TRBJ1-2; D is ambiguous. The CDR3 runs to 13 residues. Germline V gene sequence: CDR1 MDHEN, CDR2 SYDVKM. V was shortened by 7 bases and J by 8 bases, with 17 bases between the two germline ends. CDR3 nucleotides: TGTGCCAGCACCCTGAACCTGGGATTGGGCTACACCTTC. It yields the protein CASTLNLGLGYTF.